This T cell receptor (beta chain) was recorded in a study of cytomegalovirus exposure and HLA in healthy donors. General study findings and limits: In a later analysis, TCR beta V- and J-gene trimming showed a link to a missense DCLRE1C variant. Differences between HLA loci emerged in a later analysis of TCR association rates, with DRB1 most and HLA-C fewest.

This clone has more than one count but fewer than ten. The antigen remains unidentified. Amplification used 60 Vbeta primers and 13 Jbeta primers. Sequencing was performed with immunoSEQ multiplex PCR; in TCRdb, only in-frame clones are kept and a portion is missing. The profile covers roughly 51,000 clones, with 81% appearing a single time and about 2.3% taken by the ten largest. Germline CDR1 and CDR2: LNHDA and SQIVND (reference sequence). The CDR3 totals 12 residues. V lost 5 bases to trimming and J lost 6 bases, with 8 bases between them. This clonotype was obtained from a boy between 10 and 17 years old in good health and CMV-seropositive. This sequence joins TRBV19 and TRBJ2-1; D call uncertain. The specimen sequenced was PBMCs. The CDR3 DNA reads as TGTGCCAGTAGTTCAGTGGTCAATGAGCAGTTCTTC. Translating gives CASSSVVNEQFF.